This TCR beta chain was recorded in a study of yellow fever vaccine responses in identical twins. Findings of the study overall: The authors reported partly convergent, partly personalized vaccine responses in identical twins.

Using its own MiXCR run on the RT-PCR reads, TCRdb lists one record per CDR3 protein. The sample has about 19,000 distinct CDR3 sequences, approximately 72% seen once. Notes on this clonotype: Its antigen is not known.

The sample consisted of T cells from blood (PBMCs), unsorted or a sorted subset (not recorded which), taken before or after yellow fever vaccination (not recorded which). This TCR came from a young woman who received the yellow fever vaccine.

CDR3 bases: TGTGCCAGCAGTGCCGGGACTAGCGGAATCTGGGAAGAGACCCAGTACTTC. Its protein is CASSAGTSGIWEETQYF. V gene TRBV4-2 combines with J gene TRBJ2-5; 11 positions match TRBD2. The CDR3 loop spans 17 amino acids. The V gene's germline CDR1 is LGHNA and CDR2 YNFKEQ. J gave up 3 bases and V 6 bases, and 12 bases lay outside the gene matches.